The clone carrying this TCR beta chain has a count of ten or more. The target antigen is unknown. The sample is drawn from a study of T cell repertoires in cytomegalovirus infection. As for the study in general: HLA-B-restricted CMV epitopes that are well studied, plus recently identified HLA-C-restricted ones, were used by the study.

MiXCR, run by TCRdb on the reads, gives a single entry per CDR3 protein. The sample holds a few hundred thousand distinct CDR3 sequences, less than 25% seen once. Study results and caveats: Within the response measured ex vivo, HLA-C-restricted CMV-specific TCR beta clonotypes were dominant.

This TCR derives from a human donor in good health (CMV status not recorded). Some clones in this sample may be carry-over from other donors' samples. Sequences were derived from cultured PBMCs, sampled from culture after CMV antigen stimulation.

CDR3 amino acids: CASRKQGESNQPQHF. The CDR3 DNA sequence: TGTGCCAGCAGGAAACAGGGGGAGAGCAATCAGCCCCAGCATTTT. The chain joins TRBV28 to TRBJ1-5; 8 bases map to TRBD1. The CDR3 spans 15 residues. V gave up 6 bases and J gave up 1 base; unmatched junction bases: 5. The V gene's germline CDR1 is MDHEN and CDR2 SYDVKM.